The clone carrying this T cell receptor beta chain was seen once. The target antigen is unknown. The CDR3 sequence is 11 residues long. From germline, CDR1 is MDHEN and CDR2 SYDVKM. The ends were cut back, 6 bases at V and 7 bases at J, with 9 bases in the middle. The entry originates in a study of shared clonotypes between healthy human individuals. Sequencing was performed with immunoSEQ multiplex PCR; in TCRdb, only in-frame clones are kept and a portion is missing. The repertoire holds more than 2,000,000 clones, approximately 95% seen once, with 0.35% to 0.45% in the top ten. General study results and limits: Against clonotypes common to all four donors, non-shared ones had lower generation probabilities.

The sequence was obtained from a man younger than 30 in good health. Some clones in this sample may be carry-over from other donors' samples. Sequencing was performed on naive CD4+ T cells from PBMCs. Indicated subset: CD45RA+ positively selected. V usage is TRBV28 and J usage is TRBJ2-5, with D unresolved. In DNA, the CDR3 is TGTGCCAGCAGCCTTAAGGGGACCCAGTACTTC. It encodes CASSLKGTQYF.